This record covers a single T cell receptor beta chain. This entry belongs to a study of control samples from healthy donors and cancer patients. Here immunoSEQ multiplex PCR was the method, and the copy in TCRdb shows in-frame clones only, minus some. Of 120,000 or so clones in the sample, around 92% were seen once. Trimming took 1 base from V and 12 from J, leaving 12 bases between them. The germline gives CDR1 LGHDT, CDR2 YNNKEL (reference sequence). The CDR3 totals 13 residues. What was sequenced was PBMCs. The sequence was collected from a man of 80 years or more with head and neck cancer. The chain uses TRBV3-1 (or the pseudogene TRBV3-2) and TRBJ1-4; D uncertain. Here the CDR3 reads CASSQGLLQELFF. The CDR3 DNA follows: TGTGCCAGCAGCCAAGGGCTTTTACAAGAACTGTTTTTT.